The 30 T cell receptor beta chains in this list originate from one sample, sequenced in a study of shared clonotypes between healthy human individuals (TCRdb year 2020). Libraries came from the immunoSEQ multiplex PCR assay. As stored in TCRdb, this immuneACCESS dataset retains in-frame rearrangements with V and J assigned. A fraction of the clones does not appear; measured against another copy, unresolved V genes explain less than half of the discrepancy, and the remainder lacks a known reason. This sample holds hundreds of thousands of clones; over 60% were observed only once. 9.5% to 15% of the sample is taken by the ten largest. The sequencing input was PBMCs. These receptors all come from a woman aged 40 to 50 in good health. Some clones in this sample may be carry-over from other donors' samples.

This chain joins TRBV28 and TRBJ1-1; 10 bases agree with TRBD1. CDR3 length equals 15 residues. CDR1 MDHEN and CDR2 SYDVKM come from the germline V gene. The V gene end was trimmed by 4 bases and the J gene end by 5 bases; junction bases not matched to a gene: 7. The CDR3 DNA sequence: TGTGCCAGCAGTTCACCGGGACAGGGGTGGACTGAAGCTTTCTTT. Translation: CASSSPGQGWTEAFF.

V and J are TRBV6-1 and TRBJ2-5, with D perhaps matching TRBD2 (6 bases). CDR1 and CDR2 from the germline V gene are MNHNS and SASEGT. The CDR3 spans 15 residues. V gave up 1 base and J gave up 2 bases, with 11 bases separating them. The DNA for the CDR3 is TGTGCCAGCAGTGAAGGACGGGGGAAGCAAGAGACCCAGTACTTC. Protein product: CASSEGRGKQETQYF.

There are many counts of this clone. The chain couples TRBV10-3 to TRBJ2-7, with D unresolved. This CDR3 is built from 12 residues. V lost 8 bases and J lost 1, with 9 bases in between. From germline, CDR1 is ENHRY and CDR2 SYGVKD. The CDR3 bases are TGTGCCATCGATGGGGTTTCCTACGAGCAGTACTTC. Translating it yields CAIDGVSYEQYF.

With respect to this clone: A far more abundant clone sits one base away, making this likely a read error. The rearrangement joins TRBV6-5 to TRBJ1-5; possible D gene TRBD1, 5 bases. This CDR3 region has 15 residues. The germline CDR1 and CDR2 sequences are MNHEY and SVGAGI. The ends were cut back, 5 bases at V and 6 bases at J, with 17 bases in the middle. In DNA form, the CDR3 reads TGTGCCAGCAGTCCACAGTGTGGGGGGAGTCAGCCCCAGCATTTT. Translating it yields CASSPQCGGSQPQHF.

This chain connects TRBV27 to TRBJ2-1; 7 nucleotides align to TRBD2. The length of the CDR3 is 16 residues. CDR1 and CDR2 from the germline V gene are MNHEY and SMNVEV (reference sequence). The junction had 9 bases not matched to a gene; V was cut back by 7 bases and J by 0 bases. The CDR3, as DNA: TGTGCCAGCAAAGTAGGGAGCGGGACCTCCTACAATGAGCAGTTCTTC. Encoded protein: CASKVGSGTSYNEQFF.

This clone was counted many times. The sample carries other DNA sequences with the same CDR3. This chain connects TRBV18 to TRBJ2-6, with 7 bases that match TRBD1. V shed 2 bases, J shed 4 bases, and the junction held 2 bases outside the gene matches. CDR1 is KGHSH, CDR2 LQKENI, per germline. This CDR3 spans 15 amino acids. The CDR3 loop is CASSPDRVGANVLTF. DNA for the CDR3: TGTGCCAGCTCACCAGACAGGGTCGGGGCCAACGTCCTGACTTTC.

The chain has TRBV6-5 and TRBJ2-7, with TRBD2 identical over 10 bases. This CDR3 spans 15 amino acids. Trimming took 4 bases from V and 5 from J; bases not matched to a gene: 8. Germline assignment: CDR1 MNHEY and CDR2 SVGAGI. The CDR3 spells CASSFTSGIFDEQYF. DNA of the CDR3: TGTGCCAGCAGTTTCACTAGCGGGATATTCGACGAGCAGTACTTC.

The rearrangement uses TRBV6-1 and TRBJ1-5, with no clear D. The CDR3 contains 15 residues. V lost 2 bases to trimming and J lost 0 bases, with 8 bases between them. Per germline, CDR1 MNHNS and CDR2 SASEGT. CDR3 in amino acids: CASSESGYSNQPQHF. The CDR3 DNA is TGTGCCAGCAGTGAAAGTGGGTATAGCAATCAGCCCCAGCATTTT.

The chain is built from TRBV7-2 and TRBJ1-5; D not resolved. This CDR3 spans 13 amino acids. Trimming cost V 4 bases and J 6 bases, with 10 bases left between them. Germline CDR1 SGHTA, CDR2 FQGNSA. The CDR3 bases are TGTGCCAGCAGCTACTTTGAGTCTCAGCCCCAGCATTTT. This sequence encodes CASSYFESQPQHF. Looking up the rest from reference TRBV7-2 and TRBJ1-5 gives the full variable domain: GAGVSQSPSNKVTEKGKDVELRCDPISGHTALYWYRQSLGQGLEFLIYFQGNSAPDKSGLPSDRFSAERTGGSVSTLTIQRTQQEDSAVYLCASSYFESQPQHFGDGTRLSIL.

This chain connects TRBV5-6 to TRBJ1-1, with 8 bases lining up with TRBD1. Per germline, CDR1 SGHDT and CDR2 YYEEEE. Trimming cost V 2 bases and J 3 bases; bases outside gene matches: 3. The CDR3 length is 14 residues. The CDR3 DNA reads as TGTGCCAGCAGCTTCAGGGGGCGCCACACTGAAGCTTTCTTT. This sequence encodes CASSFRGRHTEAFF.

The V gene is TRBV27, the J gene TRBJ1-2; unclear D gene. The CDR3 has 14 amino acids. In germline, CDR1 is MNHEY, CDR2 SMNVEV (reference sequence). Deletions cut 3 bases from V and 6 bases from J, with 14 bases between. The CDR3 DNA is TGTGCCAGCAGTTTTTGGAAATTGACTCATGGCTACACCTTC. Amino acid sequence: CASSFWKLTHGYTF.

The CDR3 is CASSSNTGPYEQYF. The CDR3 DNA sequence: TGTGCCAGCAGCTCTAACACAGGGCCCTACGAGCAGTACTTC. The V gene is TRBV7-3, the J gene TRBJ2-7, with D possibly being TRBD1 (6 bases). The germline V gene has CDR1 SGHTA and CDR2 FQGTGA. CDR3 length: 14 residues. Trimming took 4 bases from V and 2 from J, leaving 12 bases between them.

As to this clone: Only one base separates this from a far larger clonotype, so it likely reflects a read error. The sample contains more than one DNA sequence encoding this CDR3. The chain joins TRBV20-1 to TRBJ1-2, with 7 bases fitting TRBD1. Per germline, CDR1 DFQATT and CDR2 SNEGSKA (reference sequence). The CDR3 spans 11 residues. For the CDR3, the DNA is TGCGGGGGACAGCTTGACTATGGTTACACCTTC. It specifies CGGQLDYGYTF.

The chain is built from TRBV4-2 and TRBJ2-1; TRBD2 aligns across 8 bases. Trimming cost V 0 bases and J 4 bases; bases outside gene matches: 5. This CDR3 spans 16 amino acids. Germline CDR1 LGHNA, CDR2 YNFKEQ. CDR3 loop: CASSQDLRGGYNEQFF. CDR3 DNA: TGTGCCAGCAGCCAAGATCTCCGGGGGGGGTACAATGAGCAGTTCTTC.

The J gene is TRBJ1-2, the V gene TRBV27; D is uncertain. The germline V gene encodes CDR1 MNHEY and CDR2 SMNVEV (reference sequence). Trimming left V 7 bases short and J 0 bases short, with 12 bases between. The CDR3 is made up of 14 amino acids. The CDR3 DNA reads as TGTGCCAGCAAGTCGGACGGGTCTAACTATGGCTACACCTTC. Protein sequence: CASKSDGSNYGYTF.

Points on this clone: With only one base between it and a far larger clone, this is likely a read error. The chain is built from TRBV4-1 and TRBJ2-5; 11 nucleotides align to TRBD2. V lost 6 bases, J lost 5 bases, and 11 bases stayed unmatched. The CDR3 spans 16 residues. From germline, CDR1 is MGHRA and CDR2 YSYEKL. The DNA of the CDR3 is TGCGCCAGCAGACTCGGGCTTAGCGGGAGGGTGGAGACCCAGTACTTC. It encodes CASRLGLSGRVETQYF.

The V call is TRBV19, the J call TRBJ2-1, with D perhaps matching TRBD1 (6 bases). This CDR3 contains 15 residues. The germline V gene encodes CDR1 LNHDA and CDR2 SQIVND (reference sequence). Trimming shortened V by 5 bases and J by 2 bases, and 13 bases separated the two germline ends. The CDR3 protein is CASSGQTRTYNEQFF. DNA for the CDR3: TGTGCCAGTAGTGGACAGACGCGGACCTACAATGAGCAGTTCTTC.

The V gene is TRBV10-3, the J gene TRBJ2-7; no definite D call. The CDR3 is 12 amino acids. Germline CDR1 and CDR2: ENHRY and SYGVKD. Trimming pared 3 bases from V and 2 bases from J, leaving 5 bases between. CDR3 DNA: TGTGCCATCAGTGACAGGACCTACGAGCAGTACTTC. Protein: CAISDRTYEQYF.

The rearrangement links TRBV11-2 to TRBJ2-7, with no clear D. CDR3 length: 16 amino acids. Germline V lookup: CDR1 SGHAT, CDR2 FQNNGV. The V end lost 3 bases, the J end lost 0 bases, and 15 bases lay between the germline ends. DNA of the CDR3: TGTGCCAGCAGCTTCAGACACCTCCAAAGCTCCTACGAGCAGTACTTC. Translation gives CASSFRHLQSSYEQYF. Supplemented by reference TRBV11-2 and TRBJ2-7, the full variable domain reads EAGVAQSPRYKIIEKRQSVAFWCNPISGHATLYWYQQILGQGPKLLIQFQNNGVVDDSQLPKDRFSAERLKGVDSTLKIQPAKLEDSAVYLCASSFRHLQSSYEQYFGPGTRLTVT.

The chain carries TRBV20-1 and TRBJ2-7; unclear D gene. V dropped 7 bases and J dropped 5 bases, with 12 bases sitting between them. The CDR3 runs 11 residues. Germline values: CDR1 DFQATT, CDR2 SNEGSKA (reference sequence). The CDR3 sequence: CSVAEWDEQYF. DNA for the CDR3: TGCAGTGTAGCAGAGTGGGACGAGCAGTACTTC.

The chain is built from TRBV29-1 and TRBJ2-1; TRBD2 is a possible D gene (5 bases). Germline CDR1 is SQVTM and CDR2 is ANQGSEA. The CDR3 runs to 13 residues. The V end lost 0 bases, the J end lost 4 bases, and 7 bases lay between the germline ends. CDR3 loop: CSVEESGYNEQFF. CDR3 sequence (DNA): TGCAGCGTTGAAGAATCGGGGTACAATGAGCAGTTCTTC.

The rearrangement joins TRBV6-1 to TRBJ2-5, with TRBD2 identical over 8 bases. Germline loops: CDR1 MNHNS, CDR2 SASEGT. J was trimmed by 5 bases and V by 6 bases; bases with no gene match: 8. CDR3 size: 14 residues. DNA of the CDR3: TGTGCCAGCAGCACTAGCGGTGGGGATGAGACCCAGTACTTC. Its protein is CASSTSGGDETQYF.

There are a few counts of this clone. This chain joins TRBV4-3 and TRBJ2-6, with TRBD1 as a possible D gene (5 bases). The CDR3 has 18 residues. Germline V gene sequence: CDR1 LGHNA, CDR2 YSLEER. V was shortened by 2 bases and J by 7 bases, with 21 bases between the two germline ends. CDR3 protein: CASSQLPMGQGLANVLTF. For the CDR3, the DNA is TGCGCCAGCAGCCAACTCCCGATGGGGCAAGGTCTTGCCAACGTCCTGACTTTC.

The rearrangement links TRBV9 to TRBJ2-1, with 8 nucleotides matching TRBD2. The junction had 10 bases not matched to a gene; V was cut back by 4 bases and J by 4 bases. This CDR3 region has 16 residues. Germline CDR1 SGDLS, CDR2 YYNGEE. CDR3 protein: CASSTKLAERYNEQFF. The CDR3 DNA follows: TGTGCCAGCAGCACCAAACTAGCGGAGAGGTACAATGAGCAGTTCTTC.

Turning to this clone: It may be a read error: a sequence one base away is much more abundant. The V gene is TRBV6-5, the J gene TRBJ2-3, with TRBD2 as a possible D gene (6 bases). V shed 0 bases and J shed 2 bases, with 12 bases lying between them. Germline-derived CDR1 and CDR2 are MNHEY and SVGAGI. The CDR3 runs 16 residues. CDR3 nucleotide sequence: TGTGCCAGCAGTTACTCGATGAGCGGGCACACAGATACGCAGTATTTT. It specifies CASSYSMSGHTDTQYF.

This chain joins TRBV18 and TRBJ2-7; D is perhaps TRBD2 (6 bases). V shed 5 bases and J shed 4 bases, with 12 bases lying between them. CDR3 size: 13 residues. Germline V CDR1 and CDR2: KGHSH, LQKENI. CDR3 sequence: CASSALGGYEQYF. The CDR3 DNA reads TGTGCCAGCTCAGCTCTCGGGGGATACGAGCAGTACTTC.

The CDR3 DNA sequence: TGCAGTCAAGGGTCTAACTACGAGCAGTACTTC. It is translated as CSQGSNYEQYF. This chain joins TRBV20-1 and TRBJ2-7; D call uncertain. V was trimmed by 8 bases and J by 3 bases, leaving 11 bases between them. Per the germline V gene, CDR1 is DFQATT and CDR2 is SNEGSKA (reference sequence). The CDR3 length is 11 residues.

The chain combines TRBV20-1 with TRBJ2-1, with D perhaps matching TRBD2 (5 bases). The germline gives CDR1 DFQATT, CDR2 SNEGSKA (reference sequence). The CDR3 runs to 11 residues. Between the trimmed V and J ends, which lost 5 bases and 6 bases, there was a span of 8 bases. CDR3 in amino acids: CSASRGNEQFF. As DNA, the CDR3 is TGCAGTGCTTCCCGGGGCAATGAGCAGTTCTTC.

V gene TRBV5-4 combines with J gene TRBJ1-3; tentative D call: TRBD1 (6 bases). Trimming removed 4 bases at V and 0 bases at J, with 14 bases between. CDR3 size: 16 residues. Germline loops: CDR1 SGHNT, CDR2 YYREEE (reference sequence). The CDR3 DNA follows: TGTGCCAGCAGCCTGGGGGGCGGGACCTCTGGAAACACCATATATTTT. Translated, it gives CASSLGGGTSGNTIYF.

This clone was observed a single time. This sequence joins TRBV5-4 and TRBJ1-4; possible D gene TRBD1, 6 bases. Germline CDR1 reads SGHNT; CDR2 reads YYREEE (reference sequence). The length of the CDR3 is 15 residues. V lost 0 bases and J 4 bases, leaving 10 bases between the germline ends. CDR3: CASSLAGTRNEKLFF. As DNA, the CDR3 is TGTGCCAGCAGCTTGGCGGGGACACGTAATGAAAAACTGTTTTTT.